What follows are 7 T cell receptor delta chains derived from one specimen sequenced in a study of Vδ1+ human thymocytes. The study, taken as a whole, reports: Highly polyclonal TRG and TRD repertoires with Gaussian CDR3 length distributions appeared in thymus.

Extracted RNA was reverse transcribed into cDNA. CDR3 amplicons came from multiplex PCR with pooled V-gene forward and constant-region reverse primers. TCRdb called clones anew from the multiplex PCR reads with CATT. The sample lists under 80,000 delta-chain clones, around 34% occurring once. These receptors' antigens are unknown. The specimen was Vdelta1+ gamma-delta thymocytes from the thymus. Specified subset: FACS-sorted CD3+ TCRalphabeta- TCRVdelta1+ TCRVdelta2- thymocytes. The receptor source for this set is a boy in the first two years of life who had congenital heart surgery.

The sample holds a few counts of this clone. This chain links TRDV1 with TRDJ1; weak D call: TRDD3 (5 bases). The CDR3 is 17 residues long. The V end was cut by 2 bases, the J end by 4 bases, with 20 bases between. Germline V gene data show CDR1 as TSWWSYY and CDR2 as QGS. The CDR3 bases are TGTGCTCTTGGGGAATCCCATCCTGTTTTTGGGGTCGATAAACTCATCTTT. Protein product: CALGESHPVFGVDKLIF.

This clone was detected only a few times. The chain carries TRDV2 and TRDJ2, with a tentative D call TRDD3 (6 bases). Germline V lookup: CDR1 GEAIGNYY, CDR2 EKD. Trimming removed 4 bases from V and 8 bases from J, with 25 bases in between. CDR3 length: 17 amino acids. For the CDR3, the DNA is TGTGCCTGTGAAGCTGGGGACCACCCCAAAGGTAGGGCACAACTCTTCTTT. Translating gives CACEAGDHPKGRAQLFF.

The chain links TRDV1 to TRDJ1; 10 bases agree with TRDD3. V lost 6 bases, J lost 4 bases, and 17 bases stayed unmatched. This CDR3 is 18 amino acids long. Germline lookup yields CDR1 TSWWSYY and CDR2 QGS. For the CDR3, the DNA is TGTGCTCTTGGTCTCACGAGGCTGCGGGGGATACGCGGCGATAAACTCATCTTT. This sequence encodes CALGLTRLRGIRGDKLIF.

The chain couples TRDV1 to TRDJ1, with a weak D call TRDD3 (5 bases). This CDR3 is 18 amino acids long. Germline V gene lookup returns CDR1 TSWWSYY and CDR2 QGS. Deletions cut 1 base from V and 11 bases from J, with 29 bases between. CDR3 in amino acids: CALGEPLTPDNTGGTLIF. CDR3 DNA sequence: TGTGCTCTTGGGGAACCCCTAACTCCCGATAACACGGGGGGCACCCTCATCTTT.

The chain recombines TRDV2 with TRDJ1; D not resolved. The V gene's germline CDR1 is GEAIGNYY and CDR2 EKD. Between the trimmed V and J ends, which lost 3 bases and 0 bases, there was a span of 16 bases. This CDR3 spans 16 amino acids. CDR3 amino acids: CACDRILAPYTDKLIF. The DNA of the CDR3 is TGTGCCTGTGACCGGATTCTCGCCCCATACACCGATAAACTCATCTTT.

To note about this clone: The junction and the germline gene differ at one end; a read error may be behind it. The identical CDR3 is also encoded by other nucleotide sequences in the sample. This rearrangement joins TRDV2 to TRDJ1; the match to TRDD3 covers 7 bases. This CDR3 spans 17 amino acids. CDR1 and CDR2 (germline): GEAIGNYY, EKD. The CDR3 coding sequence is TGTGCTTGTGACACGGGGGATGACACCTGGTACACCGATAAACTCATCTTT. Translation: CACDTGDDTWYTDKLIF.

Comments on this clone: An end of the junction does not agree with germline; a read error may underlie this. The chain links TRDV1 to TRDJ1; the match to TRDD3 covers 12 bases. Per germline, CDR1 TSWWSYY and CDR2 QGS. The CDR3 is 20 amino acids. The CDR3 DNA is TGTGCTCTTGGGGACTCACCAGATCCCGTACTGGGGGATACTACCGATAAACCCATCTTT. It encodes CALGDSPDPVLGDTTDKPIF.